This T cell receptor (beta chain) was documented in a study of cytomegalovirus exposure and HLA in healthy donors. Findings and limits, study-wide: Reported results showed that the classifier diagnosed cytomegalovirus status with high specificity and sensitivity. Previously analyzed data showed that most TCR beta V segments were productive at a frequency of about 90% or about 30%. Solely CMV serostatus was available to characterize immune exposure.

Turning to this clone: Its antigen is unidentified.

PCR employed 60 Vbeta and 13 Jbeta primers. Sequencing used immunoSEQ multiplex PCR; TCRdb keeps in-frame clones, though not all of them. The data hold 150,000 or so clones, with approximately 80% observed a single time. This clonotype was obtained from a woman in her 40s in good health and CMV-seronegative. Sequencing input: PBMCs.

CDR3 amino acids: CASSSDSMSEKLFF. CDR3 DNA: TGTGCCAGCAGCTCCGACAGTATGAGTGAAAAACTGTTTTTT. The rearrangement links TRBV11-2 to TRBJ1-4, with D perhaps matching TRBD1 (5 bases). Trimming took off 4 bases at V and 7 bases at J, with 13 bases between the two ends. The germline gives CDR1 SGHAT, CDR2 FQNNGV. The CDR3 consists of 14 residues.